The 8 T cell receptor beta chains below come from one sample, sequenced in a study of siplizumab effects on memory and regulatory T cells. Clones were sequenced by immunoSEQ multiplex PCR, and TCRdb holds only the in-frame ones, with some missing. The sample contains 70,000 to 95,000 clones, approximately 97% of which appear only once. The sequenced sample was naive CD4+ T cells sorted from blood. These receptors originate from a human donor in good health.

V and J are TRBV5-1 and TRBJ2-5, with D perhaps assigned TRBD1 or TRBD2 (5 bases each). This CDR3 comprises 14 residues. Germline CDR1 is SGHRS and CDR2 is YFSETQ. V lost 1 base to trimming and J lost 2 bases, with 9 bases between them. The CDR3 DNA follows: TGCGCCAGCAGCTTGAAGAGGGGTCAAGAGACCCAGTACTTC. Its translation: CASSLKRGQETQYF.

The V gene is TRBV6-6, the J gene TRBJ2-3, with 9 nucleotides matching TRBD2. Germline values: CDR1 MNHNY, CDR2 SVGAGI (reference sequence). This CDR3 contains 14 residues. Losses at the gene ends were 6 bases for V and 1 base for J; bases not matched to a gene: 2. As DNA, the CDR3 is TGTGCCAGCAGACGGACTAGCGGCACAGATACGCAGTATTTT. Protein sequence: CASRRTSGTDTQYF.

This rearrangement joins TRBV5-1 to TRBJ2-2, with D tentatively TRBD1 (6 bases). Germline CDR1 SGHRS, CDR2 YFSETQ. The length of the CDR3 is 15 residues. V gave up 2 bases and J gave up 3 bases, with 11 bases separating them. The CDR3 loop reads CASSFRQDYTGELFF. The CDR3 DNA reads as TGCGCCAGCAGCTTCCGACAGGATTACACCGGGGAGCTGTTTTTT.

V is TRBV11-2 and J is TRBJ2-7; 8 bases fit TRBD1. The CDR3 has 18 amino acids. Trimming took 4 bases from V and 0 from J; bases not matched to a gene: 14. Per the germline V gene, CDR1 is SGHAT and CDR2 is FQNNGV. CDR3 region: CASSSRWAGTGVSYEQYF. DNA for the CDR3: TGTGCCAGCAGCTCTCGCTGGGCCGGGACAGGCGTCTCCTACGAGCAGTACTTC.

The chain carries TRBV19 and TRBJ2-5; the D gene could be TRBD1 or TRBD2 (6 bases each). Trimming removed 5 bases from V and 1 base from J, with 8 bases in between. This CDR3 is built from 13 residues. CDR1 is LNHDA and CDR2 is SQIVND in the germline V gene (reference sequence). The CDR3 reads CASSWGAQETQYF. For the CDR3, the DNA is TGTGCCAGTAGTTGGGGGGCCCAAGAGACCCAGTACTTC. Full variable domain (remainder filled in from reference TRBV19 and TRBJ2-5): DGGITQSPKYLFRKEGQNVTLSCEQNLNHDAMYWYRQDPGQGLRLIYYSQIVNDFQKGDIAEGYSVSREKKESFPLTVTSAQKNPTAFYLCASSWGAQETQYFGPGTRLLVL.

The chain joins TRBV7-2 to TRBJ2-1, with 10 positions matching TRBD1. The CDR3 consists of 15 residues. CDR1 SGHTA and CDR2 FQGNSA come from the germline V gene. V lost 5 bases, J lost 7 bases, and 8 bases stayed unmatched. This chain's CDR3 is CASSLDRGLANEQFF. The CDR3 nucleotides read TGTGCCAGCAGCCTTGACAGGGGGCTTGCGAATGAGCAGTTCTTC.

This clone was seen once. The chain joins TRBV29-1 to TRBJ1-4; tentatively, D is TRBD1 (5 bases). There are 14 residues in the CDR3. Germline V gene data show CDR1 as SQVTM and CDR2 as ANQGSEA. Trimming pared 4 bases from V and 4 bases from J, leaving 13 bases between. The chain's CDR3 is CSVGGADLNEKLFF. Here the CDR3 DNA reads TGCAGCGTTGGTGGGGCAGACCTTAATGAAAAACTGTTTTTT.

V is TRBV6-1 and J is TRBJ1-2; D possibly corresponds to TRBD1 (6 bases). Germline lookup yields CDR1 MNHNS and CDR2 SASEGT. This CDR3 contains 12 residues. V lost 6 bases and J lost 7, with 12 bases in between. The CDR3: CASRSQGVGYTF. In DNA form, the CDR3 reads TGTGCCAGCAGGTCACAGGGAGTTGGCTACACCTTC.